A single sample is the source of the 11 T cell receptor beta chains below, sequenced in a study of T cells after yellow fever vaccination. TCRdb independently ran MiXCR on the 5' RACE reads; one entry per CDR3 protein. The sample holds under 400,000 distinct CDR3 sequences; around 13% are singletons and the top ten take 3% to 4%. Specimen: CD4+ T cells sorted from PBMCs, collected 15 days after the yellow fever booster vaccination. These receptors originate from a man between 18 and 35 years old who received the YFV17D yellow fever vaccine.

This clonotype has at least ten counts. This chain connects TRBV5-1 to TRBJ1-1, with D tentatively TRBD1 (6 bases). The CDR3 loop spans 14 amino acids. The V and J ends lost 6 bases and 1 base respectively, with 13 bases between them. Germline V CDR1 and CDR2: SGHRS, YFSETQ. The CDR3 region is CASTQGFGNTEAFF. CDR3 coding DNA: TGCGCCAGCACCCAGGGGTTCGGGAACACTGAAGCTTTCTTT. Full variable domain (remainder filled in from reference TRBV5-1 and TRBJ1-1): KAGVTQTPRYLIKTRGQQVTLSCSPISGHRSVSWYQQTPGQGLQFLFEYFSETQRNKGNFPGRFSGRQFSNSRSEMNVSTLELGDSALYLCASTQGFGNTEAFFGQGTRLTVV.

This sequence joins TRBV20-1 and TRBJ1-3; D ambiguous. Germline CDR1 is DFQATT and CDR2 is SNEGSKA (reference sequence). V was pared by 4 bases and J by 0 bases, with 10 bases between. This CDR3 comprises 14 residues. The CDR3 sequence: CSAIKPSSGNTIYF. The CDR3 coding sequence is TGCAGTGCTATAAAACCCTCCTCTGGAAACACCATATATTTT.

This clonotype was observed a handful of times. The V and J genes are TRBV28 and TRBJ1-5; D is perhaps TRBD1 (5 bases). CDR3 length: 15 residues. V was shortened by 1 base and J by 6 bases, with 13 bases between the two germline ends. Germline CDR1 MDHEN, CDR2 SYDVKM. In nucleotides, the CDR3 is TGTGCCAGCAGTTTATCCCAGGGCAACGGTCAGCCCCAGCATTTT. It translates to CASSLSQGNGQPQHF. The full variable domain, rest sourced from reference TRBV28 and TRBJ1-5, is DVKVTQSSRYLVKRTGEKVFLECVQDMDHENMFWYRQDPGLGLRLIYFSYDVKMKEKGDIPEGYSVSREKKERFSLILESASTNQTSMYLCASSLSQGNGQPQHFGDGTRLSIL.

This clonotype was seen only a few times. J is TRBJ2-5 and V is TRBV20-1; D possibly corresponds to TRBD2 (5 bases). The germline V gene encodes CDR1 DFQATT and CDR2 SNEGSKA (reference sequence). Trimming shortened V by 6 bases and J by 5 bases, and 19 bases separated the two germline ends. CDR3 length equals 14 residues. The chain's CDR3 is CSASAPGSGETQYF. The CDR3 nucleotides read TGCAGTGCGAGCGCTCCGGGGAGTGGGGAGACCCAGTACTTC.

This clonotype showed up many times. This chain connects TRBV7-2 to TRBJ1-3; 8 nucleotides line up with TRBD1. V was clipped by 1 base and J by 2 bases; unmatched bases: 4. This CDR3 contains 16 residues. Per the germline V gene, CDR1 is SGHTA and CDR2 is FQGNSA. This chain's CDR3 is CASSLGDRGAGNTIYF. For the CDR3, the DNA is TGTGCCAGCAGCTTAGGAGACAGGGGAGCTGGAAACACCATATATTTT.

The chain links TRBV11-2 to TRBJ2-5, with TRBD2 identical over 10 bases. CDR1 is SGHAT and CDR2 is FQNNGV in the germline V gene. V lost 5 bases to trimming and J lost 2 bases; unmatched junction nucleotides: 11. The CDR3 runs to 17 residues. CDR3 sequence reads: CASSPELAGRVQETQYF. The CDR3 DNA follows: TGTGCCAGCAGCCCAGAACTAGCGGGGAGGGTTCAAGAGACCCAGTACTTC.

The chain carries TRBV10-3 and TRBJ2-7, with TRBD1 matching over 7 bases. The V gene's germline CDR1 is ENHRY and CDR2 SYGVKD. This CDR3 region has 14 residues. Losses at the gene ends were 9 bases for V and 0 bases for J; bases not matched to a gene: 8. The CDR3 reads CAIRGQSFSYEQYF. The DNA of the CDR3 is TGTGCCATAAGGGGACAGTCGTTCTCCTACGAGCAGTACTTC.

The CDR3 DNA follows: TGTGCCAGCAGCTTAGTGTCTACTGCTAGCGGGGCAAATGAGCAGTTCTTC. It codes for CASSLVSTASGANEQFF. The V call is TRBV7-2, the J call TRBJ2-1, with 9 bases that match TRBD2. The V gene's germline CDR1 is SGHTA and CDR2 FQGNSA. The CDR3 totals 17 residues. The ends lost 1 base at V and 7 bases at J; junction bases unmatched: 11. The variable domain in full, with the rest retrieved from reference TRBV7-2 and TRBJ2-1, is GAGVSQSPSNKVTEKGKDVELRCDPISGHTALYWYRQSLGQGLEFLIYFQGNSAPDKSGLPSDRFSAERTGGSVSTLTIQRTQQEDSAVYLCASSLVSTASGANEQFFGPGTRLTVL.

The rearrangement uses TRBV5-1 and TRBJ2-3; maybe TRBD1 (5 bases). Trimming cost V 0 bases and J 2 bases, with 10 bases left between them. The CDR3 extends over 15 amino acids. CDR1 and CDR2 (germline): SGHRS, YFSETQ. CDR3 residues: CASSLVGQNTDTQYF. The CDR3, as DNA: TGCGCCAGCAGCTTGGTTGGACAAAACACAGATACGCAGTATTTT.

The chain joins TRBV12-5 to TRBJ2-1; unclear D gene. The CDR3 contains 10 residues. Germline V gene lookup returns CDR1 LGHNT and CDR2 FRNRAP. The V end lost 5 bases, the J end lost 9 bases, and 5 bases lay between the germline ends. The CDR3 loop is CASGRSEQFF. CDR3 bases: TGTGCTAGTGGTCGATCTGAGCAGTTCTTC.

This clonotype showed up many times. This chain links TRBV7-2 with TRBJ2-1; the D is unclear. The CDR3 loop spans 14 amino acids. Trimming pared 6 bases from V and 5 bases from J, leaving 14 bases between. Looked up from germline, CDR1 is SGHTA and CDR2 is FQGNSA. For the CDR3, the DNA is TGTGCCAGCAGTCGACAAAGAGGAGACAATGAGCAGTTCTTC. Protein product: CASSRQRGDNEQFF.